This T cell receptor (beta chain) was identified during a study of cytomegalovirus exposure and HLA in healthy donors. Whole-study context: In a later analysis, the roughly 120 validation repertoires were reported to have used the same platform as the roughly 700 first-cohort repertoires. General study points: It was reported that the classifier diagnosed cytomegalovirus status with high specificity and sensitivity in both the original and validation cohorts.

Germline V CDR1 and CDR2: SQVTM, ANQGSEA. Losses at the gene ends were 7 bases for V and 4 bases for J; bases not matched to a gene: 9. The CDR3 is made up of 13 amino acids. Generated by immunoSEQ multiplex PCR, the TCRdb table keeps only in-frame clones and is missing some. The table includes approximately 270,000 clones, about 86% detected once. The study drew the donors from its approximately 130-subject validation cohort, separate from the approximately 700-subject first cohort. Comments on this clone: Its target is not known.

The receptor's source is a woman between 18 and 29 years old in good health and CMV-seronegative. Sequencing was carried out using PBMCs. This rearrangement joins TRBV29-1 to TRBJ1-1; 7 positions match TRBD1. The CDR3 here is CSAKTGTGTEAFF. The DNA for the CDR3 is TGCAGCGCCAAGACAGGGACGGGCACTGAAGCTTTCTTT.